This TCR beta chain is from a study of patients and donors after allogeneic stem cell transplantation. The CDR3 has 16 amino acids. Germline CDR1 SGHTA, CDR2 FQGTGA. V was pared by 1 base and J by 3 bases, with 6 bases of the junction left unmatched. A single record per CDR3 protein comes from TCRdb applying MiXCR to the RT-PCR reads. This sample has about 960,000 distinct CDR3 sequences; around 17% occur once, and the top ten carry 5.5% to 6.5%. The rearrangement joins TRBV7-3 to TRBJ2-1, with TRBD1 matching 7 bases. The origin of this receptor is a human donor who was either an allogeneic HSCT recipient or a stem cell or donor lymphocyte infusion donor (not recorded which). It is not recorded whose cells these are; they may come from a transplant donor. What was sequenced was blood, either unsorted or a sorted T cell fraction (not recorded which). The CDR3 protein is CASSLRTGGHYNEQFF. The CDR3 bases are TGTGCCAGCAGCTTAAGGACAGGCGGACACTACAATGAGCAGTTCTTC.